This TCR beta chain was recorded in a study of blood T cells in healthy people across ages. A second PCR, run for about 7 to 11 cycles, used a sample-barcoded 5' primer plus a J-beta primer mix. TCRdb re-called the 5' RACE reads with MiXCR, one entry per CDR3 protein. Of 1.5 million to 1.8 million distinct CDR3 sequences listed, about 42% are singletons. The authors extracted at least 5.5 micrograms of total RNA per sample. At least ten counts were recorded for this clonotype. Trimming took 3 bases from V and 3 from J, leaving 6 bases between them. The germline CDR1 and CDR2 sequences are SQVTM and ANQGSEA. This CDR3 spans 12 amino acids.

This TCR was sampled from a woman aged 18-29 years in good health. The rearrangement links TRBV29-1 to TRBJ2-1; no reliable D call. The sample taken for sequencing was blood. The CDR3 loop is CSVDGSYNEQFF. DNA of the CDR3: TGCAGCGTTGATGGCAGCTACAATGAGCAGTTCTTC.